These 25 T cell receptor beta chains were all obtained from the same sample, sequenced in a study of patients and donors after allogeneic stem cell transplantation. TCRdb re-derived calls from the RT-PCR reads in MiXCR, one entry per CDR3 protein. The table has roughly 960,000 distinct CDR3 sequences, about 20% seen once; the top ten hold 6%. Source material: blood, either unsorted or a sorted T cell fraction (not recorded which). The receptors here all came from a human donor who was either an allogeneic HSCT recipient or a stem cell or donor lymphocyte infusion donor (not recorded which). It is not recorded whose cells these are; they may come from a transplant donor.

This clonotype occurred a few times. The V and J genes are TRBV7-6 and TRBJ2-3; D is unclear. The CDR3 loop spans 15 amino acids. With 1 base removed from V and 2 bases from J, the gap between germline ends came to 10 bases. Per the germline V gene, CDR1 is SGHVS and CDR2 is FNYEAQ. The CDR3 region is CASSLGSAYTDTQYF. The CDR3 nucleotides are TGTGCCAGCAGCTTAGGGAGCGCTTACACAGATACGCAGTATTTT.

There are a few counts of this clonotype. The CDR3 coding sequence is TGTGCCAGCAGTTTGACAGCGGTGGGAGAGCAGTACTTC. Its translation is CASSLTAVGEQYF. The gene calls are TRBV12-3 or TRBV12-4 and TRBJ2-7; D may correspond to TRBD1 or TRBD2 (5 bases each). The CDR3 loop spans 13 amino acids. Trimming took off 3 bases at V and 7 bases at J, with 13 bases between the two ends.

This chain joins TRBV6-2 or TRBV6-3 and TRBJ2-5, with 7 bases fitting TRBD1. The CDR3 runs 14 residues. The junction had 9 bases not matched to a gene; V was cut back by 6 bases and J by 5 bases. Germline CDR1 is MNHEY and CDR2 is SVGEGT. CDR3 loop: CASSKDRVRETQYF. DNA for the CDR3: TGTGCCAGCAGCAAAGACAGGGTCCGGGAGACCCAGTACTTC.

The chain employs TRBV5-1 and TRBJ1-4, with TRBD1 as a possible D gene (6 bases). Trimming shortened V by 0 bases and J by 8 bases, and 20 bases separated the two germline ends. The germline V gene encodes CDR1 SGHRS and CDR2 YFSETQ. There are 17 residues in the CDR3. CDR3 DNA sequence: TGCGCCAGCAGCTTGGGCGCCTTGCGACAGGTAGAGGAAAAACTGTTTTTT. It yields the protein CASSLGALRQVEEKLFF.

This clonotype showed up just a few times. This chain connects TRBV4-1 to TRBJ1-1; D not resolved. The CDR3 runs 15 residues. The V gene lost 0 bases and the J gene lost 0 bases, with 8 bases spanning the gap. Germline loops: CDR1 MGHRA, CDR2 YSYEKL. DNA of the CDR3: TGCGCCAGCAGCCAAGAGGGGTATATGAACACTGAAGCTTTCTTT. Protein sequence: CASSQEGYMNTEAFF.

The chain has TRBV11-2 and TRBJ1-1; the D is unclear. The germline gives CDR1 SGHAT, CDR2 FQNNGV. CDR3 length: 14 amino acids. The germline V and J ends were trimmed by 3 bases and 5 bases, with 13 bases remaining between them. Here the CDR3 reads CASSLSRVLTEAFF. CDR3 bases: TGTGCCAGCAGCTTGAGTCGGGTTTTAACTGAAGCTTTCTTT.

This clonotype was picked up a small number of times. DNA of the CDR3: TGTGCCAGTAGTGCCACCAATAAGAGACTAGGCACTGAAGCTTTCTTT. This translates into CASSATNKRLGTEAFF. The chain couples TRBV19 to TRBJ1-1; the D is unclear. V lost 5 bases, J lost 4 bases, and 20 bases lay in between. The CDR3 sequence is 16 residues long. CDR1 LNHDA and CDR2 SQIVND come from the germline V gene (reference sequence).

The chain links TRBV7-3 to TRBJ2-3, with TRBD2 identical over 9 bases. V lost 1 base and J lost 2; bases outside the gene matches: 10. The CDR3 consists of 18 residues. Germline loops: CDR1 SGHTA, CDR2 FQGTGA. The CDR3 bases are TGTGCCAGCAGCTTAAAAAGTGGCGAGCGGGGGGACACAGATACGCAGTATTTT. Translation gives CASSLKSGERGDTDTQYF.

The chain carries TRBV11-2 and TRBJ2-1; TRBD2 matches 11 bases. Trimming cost V 2 bases and J 4 bases; bases outside gene matches: 7. The germline V gene has CDR1 SGHAT and CDR2 FQNNGV. This CDR3 is 17 amino acids long. CDR3 bases: TGTGCCAGCAGCTTACAACGACTAGCGGGGCAGTACAATGAGCAGTTCTTC. This codes for CASSLQRLAGQYNEQFF.

The chain recombines TRBV29-1 with TRBJ2-2; maybe TRBD1 (6 bases). Germline values: CDR1 SQVTM, CDR2 ANQGSEA. V lost 6 bases and J 4 bases, leaving 18 bases between the germline ends. This CDR3 is built from 15 residues. CDR3 sequence: CSVLTGKTTTGELFF. As DNA, the CDR3 is TGCAGCGTATTAACAGGGAAGACAACCACCGGGGAGCTGTTTTTT.

The genes are TRBV11-3 and TRBJ2-2; D possibly uses TRBD1 or TRBD2 (5 bases each). V lost 5 bases and J lost 9, with 16 bases in between. This CDR3 has 14 amino acids. Germline V gene sequence: CDR1 SGHNT, CDR2 YENEEA. The CDR3: CASSLREGTRELFF. CDR3 nucleotides: TGTGCCAGCAGCCTCCGCGAGGGGACCAGGGAGCTGTTTTTT.

The V and J genes are TRBV6-1 and TRBJ2-7; D uncertain. Deletions cut 6 bases from V and 0 bases from J, with 15 bases between. This CDR3 is built from 15 residues. CDR1 MNHNS and CDR2 SASEGT come from the germline V gene. DNA for the CDR3: TGTGCCAGCAGGCGACCGACGGGTACCTCCTACGAGCAGTACTTC. Its protein product is CASRRPTGTSYEQYF.

The chain employs TRBV12-3 or TRBV12-4 and TRBJ1-4; no clear D gene. The CDR3 totals 14 residues. V lost 8 bases, J lost 8 bases, and 18 bases lay in between. This CDR3 is CASARRASDEKLFF. As DNA, the CDR3 is TGTGCCAGCGCGAGGAGGGCCTCGGACGAAAAACTGTTTTTT.

The V gene is TRBV15, the J gene TRBJ2-1; 10 nucleotides line up with TRBD1. Germline CDR1 LNHNV, CDR2 YYDKDF (reference sequence). V was clipped by 4 bases and J by 9 bases; unmatched bases: 6. This CDR3 has 14 amino acids. The CDR3 protein is CATSTGQGFSEQFF. DNA of the CDR3: TGTGCCACCAGCACGGGACAGGGGTTCAGTGAGCAGTTCTTC.

In its sample, this clonotype was seen once. V and J are TRBV30 and TRBJ2-3, with D tentatively TRBD2 (6 bases). V gave up 5 bases and J gave up 4 bases, with 19 bases separating them. CDR3 length: 15 residues. Germline CDR1 and CDR2: GTSNPN and SVGIG (reference sequence). The CDR3 region has the DNA TGTGCCTGGGCTCTGACTAGTTTATCAGCAGATACGCAGTATTTT. Protein sequence: CAWALTSLSADTQYF.

This clonotype was recorded once. The chain couples TRBV12-3 or TRBV12-4 to TRBJ2-5, with TRBD2 identical over 7 bases. V was clipped by 2 bases and J by 5 bases; unmatched bases: 11. The CDR3 is made up of 16 amino acids. Here the CDR3 reads CASSLSLGGEGETQYF. CDR3 coding DNA: TGTGCCAGCAGTTTAAGCCTGGGGGGGGAGGGGGAGACCCAGTACTTC.

The rearrangement uses TRBV5-6 and TRBJ1-6; D unresolved. From germline, CDR1 is SGHDT and CDR2 YYEEEE. CDR3 size: 14 residues. With 0 bases removed from V and 5 bases from J, the gap between germline ends came to 6 bases. CDR3 loop: CASSLGRNNSPLHF. As DNA, the CDR3 is TGTGCCAGCAGCTTGGGTCGGAATAATTCACCCCTCCACTTT.

The chain has TRBV3-1 and TRBJ2-1; possibly TRBD2 for D (6 bases). Trimming left V 0 bases short and J 3 bases short, with 12 bases between. The CDR3 consists of 16 residues. Germline loops: CDR1 LGHDT, CDR2 YNNKEL (reference sequence). The CDR3: CASSQDQLANYNEQFF. The DNA of the CDR3 is TGTGCCAGCAGCCAAGATCAACTAGCCAACTACAATGAGCAGTTCTTC.

V gene TRBV12-3 or TRBV12-4 combines with J gene TRBJ2-7; 8 bases agree with TRBD1. V lost 8 bases to trimming and J lost 1 base; unmatched junction nucleotides: 7. The CDR3 length is 14 residues. For the CDR3, the DNA is TGTGCCAGCCAACCACAGGGGGGTTCCTACGAGCAGTACTTC. This encodes CASQPQGGSYEQYF.

This clonotype was detected many times. The chain links TRBV5-1 to TRBJ2-3; the match to TRBD1 covers 8 bases. The V gene's germline CDR1 is SGHRS and CDR2 YFSETQ. The CDR3 is 15 amino acids. The V gene end was trimmed by 3 bases and the J gene end by 0 bases; junction bases not matched to a gene: 3. The DNA of the CDR3 is TGCGCCAGCAGCTCGGGGGACAGGAGCACAGATACGCAGTATTTT. Translated: CASSSGDRSTDTQYF. Full variable domain (outside the CDR3, taken from reference TRBV5-1 and TRBJ2-3): KAGVTQTPRYLIKTRGQQVTLSCSPISGHRSVSWYQQTPGQGLQFLFEYFSETQRNKGNFPGRFSGRQFSNSRSEMNVSTLELGDSALYLCASSSGDRSTDTQYFGPGTRLTVL.

V gene TRBV12-3 or TRBV12-4 combines with J gene TRBJ1-1, with 7 bases lining up with TRBD1. With 5 bases clipped from V and 1 base from J, the junction kept 7 bases outside the gene matches. The CDR3 is 15 amino acids. The CDR3 loop is CASSMTGLGNTEAFF. The CDR3 nucleotides read TGTGCCAGCAGTATGACAGGGTTGGGGAACACTGAAGCTTTCTTT.

This clonotype has just a few counts. This chain connects TRBV21-1 to TRBJ2-7; the table's D gene call, TRBD1, was not cross checked with the DNA. TRBV21-1 is tagged as a pseudogene. There are 15 residues in the CDR3. CDR3: CASSRCGFQGYEQYF. Here the CDR3 DNA reads TGTGCCAGCAGCAGGTGTGGCTTTCAGGGGTACGAGCAGTACTTC.

This clonotype was seen more than once but under ten times. The chain is built from TRBV29-1 and TRBJ1-1; TRBD1 aligns across 11 bases. With V trimmed by 2 bases and J by 5 bases, 7 bases remained unmatched. Germline V lookup: CDR1 SQVTM, CDR2 ANQGSEA. This CDR3 spans 15 amino acids. CDR3 nucleotide sequence: TGCAGCGTTGAAAGGGGGACAGGGGGTCGAACTGAAGCTTTCTTT. Protein: CSVERGTGGRTEAFF. Looking up the rest from reference TRBV29-1 and TRBJ1-1 gives the full variable domain: SAVISQKPSRDICQRGTSLTIQCQVDSQVTMMFWYRQQPGQSLTLIATANQGSEATYESGFVIDKFPISRPNLTFSTLTVSNMSPEDSSIYLCSVERGTGGRTEAFFGQGTRLTVV.

This clonotype has a handful of counts. This chain joins TRBV7-6 and TRBJ2-1, with 9 positions matching TRBD2. The CDR3 is 18 residues long. The germline CDR1 and CDR2 sequences are SGHVS and FNYEAQ. V was pared by 1 base and J by 0 bases, with 7 bases of the junction left unmatched. CDR3: CASSLGPYSGSSYNEQFF. The DNA for the CDR3 is TGTGCCAGCAGCTTAGGGCCTTATAGCGGGAGCTCCTACAATGAGCAGTTCTTC.

The V gene is TRBV10-3, the J gene TRBJ2-1; D may be TRBD1 (6 bases). In germline, CDR1 is ENHRY, CDR2 SYGVKD. The CDR3 spans 16 residues. Between the trimmed V and J ends, which lost 6 bases and 4 bases, there was a span of 19 bases. CDR3: CAIRDSRGAHYNEQFF. The CDR3 DNA is TGTGCCATCAGGGATTCCAGGGGCGCCCATTACAATGAGCAGTTCTTC.